The rows below give T cell receptor beta chains drawn from one sample of a study of patients and donors after allogeneic stem cell transplantation. A single record per CDR3 protein comes from TCRdb applying MiXCR to the RT-PCR reads. Here the sample spans 150,000 to 200,000 distinct CDR3 sequences, around two fifths being singletons. The specimen sequenced was blood, either unsorted or a sorted T cell fraction (not recorded which). The receptors here all came from a human donor who was either an allogeneic HSCT recipient or a stem cell or donor lymphocyte infusion donor (not recorded which). It is not recorded whose cells these are; they may come from a transplant donor. Each CDR3 is given with its conserved first and last residue. A D gene is named only where the DNA matches it firmly. A clone size is listed for some rows: how often the clone was seen (once, few, many), or a class if it is expanded.

J,D,size,V,DNA,CDR3
TRBJ2-1,TRBD1,few,TRBV20-1,TGCAGTGCCGACAGGGGTTACAATGAGCAGTTCTTC,CSADRGYNEQFF
TRBJ1-1,NA,NA,TRBV18,TGTGCCAGCTCACCAAAAACAAACACTGAAGCTTTCTTT,CASSPKTNTEAFF
TRBJ1-2,NA,NA,TRBV12-3/TRBV12-4,TGTGCCAGCACCCCGGGGCAGCTTAACTATGGCTACACCTTC,CASTPGQLNYGYTF
TRBJ1-1,NA,few,TRBV5-1,TGCGCCAGCAGGAACAGGGCGGGCACTGAAGCTTTCTTT,CASRNRAGTEAFF
TRBJ1-4,NA,many,TRBV12-3/TRBV12-4,TGTGCCAGCAGTTTAAGGGCAACTAATGAAAAACTGTTTTTT,CASSLRATNEKLFF
TRBJ2-1,NA,NA,TRBV29-1,TGCAGCGTTGGGGGGGACCTTTACAATGAGCAGTTCTTC,CSVGGDLYNEQFF
TRBJ2-3,TRBD1,NA,TRBV6-2/TRBV6-3,TGTGCCAGCACCCCGACAGGGAGCACAGATACGCAGTATTTT,CASTPTGSTDTQYF
TRBJ1-2,NA,NA,TRBV3-1,TGTGCCAGCAGAAAGGGGGAATATGGCTACACCTTC,CASRKGEYGYTF
TRBJ2-7,TRBD2,NA,TRBV28,TGTGCCAGCAGTTTGACTAGCGGGTTCTCCTACGAGCAGTACTTC,CASSLTSGFSYEQYF
TRBJ1-1,NA,NA,TRBV7-9,TGTGCCAGCAGCTTAGCGCTGTCAGGGAAGGACGAGGCTTTCTTT,CASSLALSGKDEAFF